Below, 11 T cell receptor beta chains from the same sample are listed, as sequenced in a study of T cell responses to AZD1222 COVID-19 vaccine. TCRdb's copy holds only in-frame clones and misses some; the assay was immunoSEQ multiplex PCR. This table has 95,000 to 100,000 clones, around 90% appearing once. This material consisted of peripheral blood, taken on day 0 of AZD1222 vaccination. The receptors shown here come from an adult in good health.

About this clone itself: This specimen includes other DNA sequences encoding the same CDR3. This rearrangement joins TRBV19 to TRBJ2-5; D is unresolved. Germline assignment: CDR1 LNHDA and CDR2 SQIVND (reference sequence). Trimming stripped 0 bases from V and 4 bases from J, with 3 bases between. CDR3 length: 12 residues. The CDR3 DNA reads TGTGCCAGTAGTATAGATAGAGAGACCCAGTACTTC. It codes for CASSIDRETQYF.

The CDR3 spells CAINLQGPGTEAFF. The CDR3 coding sequence is TGTGCCATCAATCTGCAGGGTCCGGGGACTGAAGCTTTCTTT. This chain uses TRBV10-3 with TRBJ1-1; possibly TRBD1 for D (5 bases). CDR1 and CDR2 from the germline V gene are ENHRY and SYGVKD. The V end was cut by 7 bases, the J end by 5 bases, with 17 bases between. The CDR3 is 14 amino acids.

V usage is TRBV19 and J usage is TRBJ2-5; D remains unclear. V was cut by 5 bases and J by 1 base, with 11 bases left in between. In germline, CDR1 is LNHDA, CDR2 SQIVND (reference sequence). This CDR3 is 14 amino acids long. This CDR3 is CASSPSGSQETQYF. The CDR3 DNA reads TGTGCCAGTAGTCCCTCCGGGTCCCAAGAGACCCAGTACTTC.

The V gene is TRBV27, the J gene TRBJ1-6; D is perhaps TRBD1 (5 bases). The CDR3 is made up of 16 amino acids. Germline CDR1 reads MNHEY; CDR2 reads SMNVEV (reference sequence). Trimming cost V 1 base and J 7 bases, with 14 bases left between them. The CDR3 loop reads CASSLYGGSLNSPLHF. In DNA form, the CDR3 reads TGTGCCAGCAGTTTATACGGGGGGTCCCTAAATTCACCCCTCCACTTT.

J is TRBJ2-5 and V is TRBV4-1, with D perhaps matching TRBD1 or TRBD2 (6 bases each). Trimming pared 4 bases from V and 1 base from J, leaving 13 bases between. Germline V gene lookup returns CDR1 MGHRA and CDR2 YSYEKL. This CDR3 is 15 amino acids long. This CDR3 reads CASSLAGHRQETQYF. In nucleotides, the CDR3 is TGCGCCAGCAGCCTGGCGGGACACCGCCAAGAGACCCAGTACTTC.

The chain uses TRBV18 and TRBJ1-5; D may be TRBD1 (5 bases). The germline CDR1 and CDR2 sequences are KGHSH and LQKENI. Trimming pared 5 bases from V and 5 bases from J, leaving 13 bases between. The CDR3 consists of 14 residues. CDR3 amino acids: CASSGTSGDQPQHF. CDR3 nucleotides: TGTGCCAGCTCAGGGACCTCCGGGGATCAGCCCCAGCATTTT.

The J gene is TRBJ1-6, the V gene TRBV13, with a possible D match to TRBD1 (5 bases). Trimming shortened V by 5 bases and J by 8 bases, and 16 bases separated the two germline ends. Germline-derived CDR1 and CDR2 are PRHDT and FYEKMQ (reference sequence). The CDR3 contains 15 residues. The CDR3 DNA is TGTGCCAGCAGCCCAAGGGCAGGGATATATTCACCCCTCCACTTT. It specifies CASSPRAGIYSPLHF.

This clone was found once. This chain joins TRBV4-1 and TRBJ1-2; no reliable D call. V lost 2 bases and J 3 bases, leaving 7 bases between the germline ends. Germline CDR1 MGHRA, CDR2 YSYEKL. The CDR3 is made up of 13 amino acids. DNA for the CDR3: TGCGCCAGCAGCCAAATCAAGGACTATGGCTACACCTTC. As protein: CASSQIKDYGYTF.

This clone appeared a single time. This chain's CDR3 is CASTFRDRDPEQFF. CDR3 in DNA: TGCGCCAGCACGTTCCGGGACAGGGACCCTGAGCAGTTCTTC. The chain is built from TRBV5-1 and TRBJ2-1, with TRBD1 matching over 9 bases. The CDR3 has 14 amino acids. Trimming took 6 bases from V and 9 from J; bases not matched to a gene: 10. Germline V lookup: CDR1 SGHRS, CDR2 YFSETQ.

The V and J genes are TRBV30 and TRBJ1-1; no clear D. The CDR3 runs 13 residues. V was clipped by 4 bases and J by 0 bases, with 9 bases between them. From germline, CDR1 is GTSNPN and CDR2 SVGIG (reference sequence). CDR3 amino acids: CAWTMGVNTEAFF. The CDR3 DNA reads as TGTGCCTGGACCATGGGCGTGAACACTGAAGCTTTCTTT.

The chain uses TRBV27 and TRBJ1-1; D might be TRBD1 (5 bases). Germline V CDR1 and CDR2: MNHEY, SMNVEV (reference sequence). This CDR3 region has 14 residues. The V end was cut by 7 bases, the J end by 5 bases, with 17 bases between. For the CDR3, the DNA is TGTGCCAGCACCCCTGGGGGAGGCCGAACTGAAGCTTTCTTT. Translating gives CASTPGGGRTEAFF.